The sequence of this TCR beta chain was determined in a study of shared clonotypes between healthy human individuals. Overall study context: Per donor, three plates held CD4 naive cells, three held CD4 memory, two held CD8 naive and one held CD8 memory.

Genomic DNA belonging to each subset was distributed in equal measure over several immunoSEQ plates. In the authors' workflow: ImmunoSEQ sequences covered only the junction and lacked quality scores; filtering therefore differed. Sequencing used immunoSEQ multiplex PCR; TCRdb keeps in-frame clones, though not all of them. D and trimming come from the DNA, and the V and J calls and clone size come from that table. This sample has roughly 2,000,000 clones, with 85% to 95% found just once. Naive CD8 cells lacked CD45RO, underwent positive selection for CCR7 and left out terminally differentiated effector memory CD45RA+ cells. The germline CDR1 and CDR2 sequences are MNHEY and SVGAGI. After removal of 5 bases from V and 7 bases from J, the junction contained 10 bases not matched to a gene. The CDR3 runs to 14 residues.

The sequence derives from a man aged 18 to 30 in good health. Some clones in this sample may be carry-over from other donors' samples. J is TRBJ1-1 and V is TRBV6-5; 7 bases are shared with TRBD1. The source material was naive CD8+ T cells from PBMCs. The CDR3 nucleotides read TGTGCCAGCAGTATTACAGGGGAAGTTTTTGAAGCTTTCTTT. Translated, it gives CASSITGEVFEAFF.